These 8 T cell receptor beta chains originate from one sample sequenced in a study of glioma-infiltrating T cells after dendritic cell vaccination. Time point described: after dendritic cell vaccination, including at tumor progression/relapse. TCRdb's copy holds only in-frame clones and misses some; the assay was immunoSEQ multiplex PCR. The sample shows tens of thousands of clones, 81% of them seen only once. The material sequenced was blood, taken after dendritic cell vaccination. The receptor source for this set is a human donor with glioblastoma.

This clone was counted once. The chain has TRBV5-1 and TRBJ1-1; no reliable D call. The ends were cut back, 1 base at V and 1 base at J, with 8 bases in the middle. In germline, CDR1 is SGHRS, CDR2 YFSETQ. The CDR3 has 14 amino acids. Here the CDR3 DNA reads TGCGCCAGCAGCTTGTCTAACTCGAACACTGAAGCTTTCTTT. Its translation is CASSLSNSNTEAFF.

The chain recombines TRBV28 with TRBJ2-3, with D maybe TRBD2 (6 bases). The CDR3 is 16 amino acids. Germline CDR1 MDHEN, CDR2 SYDVKM. V lost 0 bases and J lost 2, with 12 bases in between. CDR3 DNA: TGTGCCAGCAGTTTATGGGGGGAGGAACCCACAGATACGCAGTATTTT. Protein: CASSLWGEEPTDTQYF.

CDR3 residues: CASSGTQKGGVNTEAFF. CDR3 nucleotide sequence: TGTGCCAGCAGCGGGACCCAGAAAGGCGGGGTGAACACTGAAGCTTTCTTT. The V call is TRBV5-6, the J call TRBJ1-1; maybe TRBD1 (5 bases). CDR3 length: 17 residues. Germline CDR1 is SGHDT and CDR2 is YYEEEE. The V end was cut by 4 bases, the J end by 0 bases, with 19 bases between.

The CDR3: CASSELPGAGELFF. The CDR3 DNA reads as TGTGCCAGCAGTGAATTACCGGGGGCCGGGGAGCTGTTTTTT. The chain joins TRBV6-1 to TRBJ2-2; TRBD2 is a possible D gene (6 bases). CDR1 is MNHNS, CDR2 SASEGT, per germline. The CDR3 totals 14 residues. The V end was cut by 2 bases, the J end by 6 bases, with 10 bases between.

The chain has TRBV20-1 and TRBJ2-3; no clear D gene. The length of the CDR3 is 11 residues. Deletions cut 3 bases from V and 6 bases from J, with 7 bases between. Germline assignment: CDR1 DFQATT and CDR2 SNEGSKA (reference sequence). The CDR3: CSARRPDTQYF. CDR3 in DNA: TGCAGTGCTAGGAGGCCCGATACGCAGTATTTT.

This chain's CDR3 is CASTHGQDPWQYV. For the CDR3, the DNA is TGTGCCAGCACCCACGGACAGGATCCTTGGCAGTACGTC. This chain joins TRBV6-1 and TRBJ2-7; 7 bases are shared with TRBD1. The CDR3 has 13 amino acids. The V segment lost 7 bases and the J segment 9 bases; nucleotides outside the gene matches: 12. Germline assignment: CDR1 MNHNS and CDR2 SASEGT.

The chain recombines TRBV6-6 with TRBJ2-7; D ambiguous. Germline V lookup: CDR1 MNHNY, CDR2 SVGAGI (reference sequence). V gave up 6 bases and J gave up 5 bases, with 20 bases separating them. The CDR3 spans 15 residues. This CDR3 reads CASSSLPAFGDEQYF. CDR3 DNA: TGTGCCAGCAGCTCCCTCCCCGCTTTCGGAGACGAGCAGTACTTC.

The CDR3 sequence is CASSSSGTSREQYV. CDR3 DNA sequence: TGTGCCAGCAGCTCCTCCGGGACTAGCCGCGAGCAGTACGTC. The chain combines TRBV11-2 with TRBJ2-7; 9 positions match TRBD2. V shed 4 bases, J shed 6 bases, and the junction held 7 bases outside the gene matches. Looked up from germline, CDR1 is SGHAT and CDR2 is FQNNGV. This CDR3 contains 14 residues.